Below are 24 T cell receptor beta chains sequenced from a single sample in a study of T cells in Graves' hyperthyroidism and ophthalmopathy. RNA transcripts yielded amplified TCR beta CDR3 regions. TCR CDR3 underwent first-round RT-PCR with the HTBI primer set. MiXCR, run by TCRdb on the multiplex PCR reads, gives a single entry per CDR3 protein. In the table there are roughly 240,000 distinct CDR3 sequences, about 24% of which are singletons. What was sequenced was blood. The receptor source for this set is a woman in her thirties or forties with Graves' ophthalmopathy.

A few counts support this clonotype. The gene calls are TRBV15 and TRBJ2-5; no clear D gene. The germline CDR1 and CDR2 sequences are LNHNV and YYDKDF (reference sequence). Trimming left V 0 bases short and J 5 bases short, with 10 bases between. The CDR3 has 14 residues. The CDR3 protein is CATSRDLETETQYF. The CDR3 coding sequence is TGTGCCACCAGCAGAGATCTGGAGACGGAGACCCAGTACTTC. Full variable domain (missing parts from reference TRBV15 and TRBJ2-5): DAMVIQNPRYQVTQFGKPVTLSCSQTLNHNVMYWYQQKSSQAPKLLFHYYDKDFNNEADTPDNFQSRRPNTSFCFLDIRSPGLGDTAMYLCATSRDLETETQYFGPGTRLLVL.

This clonotype was seen a few times. The chain couples TRBV24-1 to TRBJ2-5; no clear D. CDR1 is KGHDR and CDR2 is SFDVKD in the germline V gene. This CDR3 comprises 14 residues. V lost 4 bases and J lost 5, with 13 bases in between. The CDR3 region has the DNA TGTGCCACCAGTGACACGACAAGGACCGAGACCCAGTACTTC. It yields the protein CATSDTTRTETQYF.

The J gene is TRBJ2-7, the V gene TRBV6-2 or TRBV6-3; tentatively, D is TRBD1 (6 bases). The better agreement between TRBJ2-1 and the DNA end casts doubt on the J call. Germline V lookup: CDR1 MNHEY, CDR2 SVGEGT. This CDR3 has 13 residues. The CDR3 DNA is TGTGCCAGCAGCCAGAGGGGGTCCTACGAGCAGTTCTTC. Its translation is CASSQRGSYEQFF.

Only one count was recorded for this clonotype. The germline gene is not matched at one end of the junction; a read error may be the cause. This chain uses TRBV18 with TRBJ2-7, with TRBD1 matching 12 bases. The CDR3 spans 17 residues. Per germline, CDR1 KGHSH and CDR2 LQKENI. The CDR3 nucleotides are TGTGTCAGCTCACCAAGACGGGACAGGGGGCGTACGACCGAGCAGTACTTC. This gives the protein CVSSPRRDRGRTTEQYF.

The chain uses TRBV6-1 and TRBJ2-4, with 9 bases fitting TRBD1. Germline V gene data show CDR1 as MNHNS and CDR2 as SASEGT. The CDR3 spans 18 residues. V lost 4 bases, J lost 0 bases, and 10 bases stayed unmatched. The DNA of the CDR3 is TGTGCCAGCAGTGGTGGACAGGGGACTTTTTTAGCCAAAAACATTCAGTACTTC. This translates into CASSGGQGTFLAKNIQYF.

The rearrangement uses TRBV6-5 and TRBJ1-2, with a weak D call TRBD1 (5 bases). V lost 2 bases and J lost 2, with 9 bases in between. The germline gives CDR1 MNHEY, CDR2 SVGAGI. The CDR3 is 14 amino acids. CDR3 region: CASSYGSGNYGYTF. CDR3 sequence (DNA): TGTGCCAGCAGTTACGGTTCAGGGAACTATGGCTACACCTTC.

CDR3 in amino acids: CASSKWAGFGETQYF. The CDR3 bases are TGTGCCAGCTCCAAGTGGGCAGGGTTCGGAGAGACCCAGTACTTC. This chain links TRBV27 with TRBJ2-5; tentative D call: TRBD1 (5 bases). The CDR3 consists of 15 residues. The V gene's germline CDR1 is MNHEY and CDR2 SMNVEV (reference sequence). Between the trimmed V and J ends, which lost 8 bases and 4 bases, there was a span of 20 bases.

This clonotype was seen many times. DNA for the CDR3: TGCGCCAGTCGGACAGGGAACGAGCAGTACTTC. This codes for CASRTGNEQYF. The chain joins TRBV10-2 to TRBJ2-7, with 8 bases aligning to TRBD1. The CDR3 covers 11 residues. Looked up from germline, CDR1 is WSHSY and CDR2 is SAAADI. V was pared by 9 bases and J by 5 bases, with 3 bases of the junction left unmatched.

This clonotype was detected many times. This chain connects TRBV7-3 to TRBJ2-5; D remains ambiguous. CDR1 SGHTA and CDR2 FQGTGA come from the germline V gene. There are 13 residues in the CDR3. The V end lost 2 bases, the J end lost 3 bases, and 7 bases lay between the germline ends. The CDR3 DNA sequence: TGTGCCAGCAGCTTACACATAGAAGAGACCCAGTACTTC. It specifies CASSLHIEETQYF.

This clonotype was counted at least ten times. The chain carries TRBV28 and TRBJ2-7, with a weak D call TRBD2 (6 bases). This CDR3 spans 14 amino acids. Trimming pared 5 bases from V and 2 bases from J, leaving 13 bases between. Germline values: CDR1 MDHEN, CDR2 SYDVKM. Here the CDR3 DNA reads TGTGCCAGCAGTCCCGGAGGGAAGGCCTACGAGCAGTACTTC. It encodes CASSPGGKAYEQYF.

The V gene is TRBV6-5, the J gene TRBJ1-3; TRBD1 aligns across 8 bases. V shed 0 bases and J 4 bases; nucleotides not matched to a gene: 8. This CDR3 is 17 amino acids long. Germline CDR1 reads MNHEY; CDR2 reads SVGAGI. Here the CDR3 DNA reads TGTGCCAGCAGTTACTCGAACAGGGGGAACTTCGGAAACACCATATATTTT. Its translation is CASSYSNRGNFGNTIYF.

Comment on this clonotype: This may stem from a read error, because a much larger clone lies one nucleotide away. This chain connects TRBV4-1 to TRBJ1-2; perhaps TRBD1 as D (6 bases). The ends were cut back, 3 bases at V and 4 bases at J, with 18 bases in the middle. Germline V gene sequence: CDR1 MGHRA, CDR2 YSYEKL. This CDR3 is 16 amino acids long. DNA for the CDR3: TGCGCCAGCAGCCAGACACAGGGAGCTATAGTCTATGGCTACACCTTC. Amino acids: CASSQTQGAIVYGYTF.

The V gene is TRBV4-1, the J gene TRBJ2-5; tentative D call: TRBD2 (6 bases). Deletions cut 1 base from V and 5 bases from J, with 17 bases between. The germline V gene has CDR1 MGHRA and CDR2 YSYEKL. The CDR3 is made up of 16 amino acids. CDR3 sequence: CASSQGKGASEETQYF. In nucleotides, the CDR3 is TGCGCCAGCAGCCAAGGGAAAGGGGCTAGCGAGGAGACCCAGTACTTC.

The chain is built from TRBV6-1 and TRBJ2-7, with D unclear. The CDR3 extends over 12 amino acids. The ends were cut back, 4 bases at V and 3 bases at J, with 7 bases in the middle. Germline V gives CDR1 MNHNS, CDR2 SASEGT. The CDR3 nucleotides read TGTGCCAGCAGTGGACAAGTCTACGAGCAGTACTTC. Amino acids: CASSGQVYEQYF.

The table lists this clonotype with many counts. This sequence joins TRBV28 and TRBJ2-7, with 7 bases fitting TRBD1. The CDR3 has 14 amino acids. J was trimmed by 3 bases and V by 1 base; bases with no gene match: 3. The germline V gene has CDR1 MDHEN and CDR2 SYDVKM. The CDR3 spells CASSLSGQFYEQYF. DNA for the CDR3: TGTGCCAGCAGTTTATCGGGACAGTTCTACGAGCAGTACTTC.

This clonotype has a handful of counts. A read error may explain this, as a much larger clone is one base away. CDR3 DNA: TGTGCCAGCAGCACCCACAGGGGGCCGAACACTGGAGCTTTCTTT. Residues: CASSTHRGPNTGAFF. The chain employs TRBV7-3 and TRBJ1-1, with TRBD1 matching 9 bases. CDR1 and CDR2 (germline): SGHTA, FQGTGA. CDR3 size: 15 residues.

This clonotype was recorded at least ten times. The rearrangement joins TRBV29-1 to TRBJ2-7; 12 positions match TRBD1. Germline values: CDR1 SQVTM, CDR2 ANQGSEA. The J segment lost 5 bases and the V segment lost 6 bases, leaving 5 bases of the junction unmatched. The CDR3 spans 13 residues. The CDR3 is CSVWDRGLNEQYF. Here the CDR3 DNA reads TGCAGCGTGTGGGACAGGGGGCTCAACGAGCAGTACTTC.

There are a few counts of this clonotype. J is TRBJ1-1 and V is TRBV5-6; D might be TRBD1 (5 bases). V lost 4 bases, J lost 6 bases, and 13 bases lay in between. CDR1 and CDR2 from the germline V gene are SGHDT and YYEEEE. The CDR3 extends over 13 amino acids. CDR3 sequence reads: CASSLLTAPEAFF. The DNA for the CDR3 is TGTGCCAGCAGCCTACTGACAGCCCCTGAAGCTTTCTTT.

The rearrangement joins TRBV7-9 to TRBJ2-7, with D perhaps TRBD1 or TRBD2 (6 bases each). The CDR3 contains 13 residues. Looked up from germline, CDR1 is SEHNR and CDR2 is FQNEAQ (reference sequence). V lost 7 bases to trimming and J lost 3 bases, with 13 bases between them. The CDR3 DNA sequence: TGTGCCAGCACCGGGGGCCAGAACTACGAGCAGTACTTC. This translates into CASTGGQNYEQYF.

To note about this clonotype: A clone one base away is much larger, so this may be a read error. The chain couples TRBV12-3 or TRBV12-4 to TRBJ1-2; tentatively, D is TRBD1 (6 bases). V dropped 11 bases and J dropped 4 bases, with 17 bases sitting between them. This CDR3 is built from 13 residues. CDR3 in DNA: TGTGCCTGCGGCCTAGGGGGGGCCTATGGCTACACCTTC. Its translation is CACGLGGAYGYTF.

This clonotype has at least ten counts. The V and J genes are TRBV6-5 and TRBJ1-1; 8 bases are shared with TRBD1. The CDR3 covers 15 residues. The germline V gene has CDR1 MNHEY and CDR2 SVGAGI. The V segment lost 0 bases and the J segment 6 bases; nucleotides outside the gene matches: 6. CDR3: CASSYSPGQGAEAFF. Here the CDR3 DNA reads TGTGCCAGCAGTTACTCACCAGGACAGGGCGCTGAAGCTTTCTTT.

This clonotype was detected ten times or more. The V gene is TRBV6-1, the J gene TRBJ2-7, with D unresolved. CDR3 length: 15 amino acids. CDR1 and CDR2 from the germline V gene are MNHNS and SASEGT. The V end lost 4 bases, the J end lost 3 bases, and 16 bases lay between the germline ends. CDR3 residues: CASSAPPPGVYEQYF. The DNA for the CDR3 is TGTGCCAGCAGTGCCCCCCCCCCGGGCGTCTACGAGCAGTACTTC.

On this clonotype: A much larger clonotype is one base distant, so this may be a read error. Written as DNA, the CDR3 is TGTGCCAGCAGGGGGGAACAGGGGGGGTCCTACGGGCAGTACTTC. It codes for CASRGEQGGSYGQYF. The chain is built from TRBV12-3 or TRBV12-4 and TRBJ2-7; D possibly corresponds to TRBD1 (8 bases). CDR3 size: 15 residues.

This clonotype was counted many times. The gene calls are TRBV10-2 and TRBJ2-7; D unclear. V was shortened by 4 bases and J by 3 bases, with 13 bases between the two germline ends. Per germline, CDR1 WSHSY and CDR2 SAAADI. There are 14 residues in the CDR3. The CDR3: CASSGSEQGYEQYF. CDR3 in DNA: TGCGCCAGCAGTGGATCGGAGCAAGGCTACGAGCAGTACTTC.